Below, 8 T cell receptor beta chains from the same sample are listed, as sequenced in a study of identical twins. In TCRdb, the 5' RACE reads were re-called with MiXCR into one record per CDR3 protein. The sample records about 240,000 distinct CDR3 sequences, 7.5% being singletons. These data are also associated with another study on yellow fever vaccine responses in identical twins.

Material: CD8+ T cells sorted from blood. These receptors were taken from a woman aged 18-30 years in good health.

At least ten counts were recorded for this clonotype. The chain uses TRBV4-1 and TRBJ2-5; the match to TRBD1 covers 7 bases. V was pared by 0 bases and J by 2 bases, with 9 bases of the junction left unmatched. Germline V gene data show CDR1 as MGHRA and CDR2 as YSYEKL. The CDR3 sequence is 17 residues long. CDR3 nucleotide sequence: TGCGCCAGCAGCCAAGATCTGGCAGGGGGTCGTCAAGAGACCCAGTACTTC. It specifies CASSQDLAGGRQETQYF.

The sample holds a few counts of this clonotype. This rearrangement joins TRBV2 to TRBJ2-7; no clear D. CDR3 size: 14 residues. In germline, CDR1 is SNHLY, CDR2 FYNNEI. V was cut by 7 bases and J by 0 bases, with 13 bases left in between. The CDR3 DNA reads as TGTGCCAGCATGACTGGGCCCAACTCCTACGAGCAGTACTTC. This sequence encodes CASMTGPNSYEQYF. The full variable domain, its missing parts supplied by reference TRBV2 and TRBJ2-7, is EPEVTQTPSHQVTQMGQEVILRCVPISNHLYFYWYRQILGQKVEFLVSFYNNEISEKSEIFDDQFSVERPDGSNFTLKIRSTKLEDSAMYFCASMTGPNSYEQYFGPGTRLTVT.

This chain links TRBV27 with TRBJ2-6, with D tentatively TRBD2 (6 bases). The CDR3 length is 18 residues. Trimming shortened V by 0 bases and J by 0 bases, and 12 bases separated the two germline ends. The germline CDR1 and CDR2 sequences are MNHEY and SMNVEV (reference sequence). The CDR3 region is CASSLSWGEHSGANVLTF. CDR3 DNA sequence: TGTGCCAGCAGTTTATCGTGGGGGGAGCACTCTGGGGCCAACGTCCTGACTTTC.

The V gene is TRBV7-9, the J gene TRBJ2-7; possibly TRBD1 for D (6 bases). From germline, CDR1 is SEHNR and CDR2 FQNEAQ (reference sequence). V lost 5 bases to trimming and J lost 1 base, with 12 bases between them. The CDR3 runs 14 residues. The CDR3 DNA reads as TGTGCCAGCAGCAACACAGGGTATTCCTACGAGCAGTACTTC. Encoded protein: CASSNTGYSYEQYF.

The chain links TRBV9 to TRBJ2-1; 9 positions match TRBD2. With 0 bases clipped from V and 7 bases from J, the junction kept 5 bases outside the gene matches. CDR3 length: 15 residues. CDR1 and CDR2 from the germline V gene are SGDLS and YYNGEE. DNA of the CDR3: TGTGCCAGCAGCGTAGGCGGGAGGGCCGTGAATGAGCAGTTCTTC. Translation gives CASSVGGRAVNEQFF.

This clonotype occurred many times. The rearrangement links TRBV14 to TRBJ2-7; 9 positions agree with TRBD2. The CDR3 extends over 13 amino acids. Looked up from germline, CDR1 is SGHDN and CDR2 is FVKESK. With 7 bases clipped from V and 6 bases from J, the junction kept 7 bases outside the gene matches. CDR3 amino acids: CASIRLAGIEQYF. The CDR3 DNA sequence: TGTGCCAGCATTCGGCTAGCGGGAATCGAGCAGTACTTC. Filled out from reference TRBV14 and TRBJ2-7, the complete variable domain reads EAGVTQFPSHSVIEKGQTVTLRCDPISGHDNLYWYRRVMGKEIKFLLHFVKESKQDESGMPNNRFLAERTGGTYSTLKVQPAELEDSGVYFCASIRLAGIEQYFGPGTRLTVT.

This clonotype was detected only a few times. The chain joins TRBV29-1 to TRBJ2-2, with unresolved D. The CDR3 is 12 residues long. The V gene's germline CDR1 is SQVTM and CDR2 ANQGSEA. The germline V and J ends were trimmed by 4 bases and 4 bases, with 7 bases remaining between them. In DNA form, the CDR3 reads TGCAGCGTTGGGGTAGGCACCGGGGAGCTGTTTTTT. This encodes CSVGVGTGELFF.

This clonotype has at least ten counts. The rearrangement links TRBV20-1 to TRBJ1-1; the D gene is possibly TRBD1 (5 bases). Trimming took 6 bases from V and 1 from J, leaving 15 bases between them. The CDR3 contains 14 residues. Germline lookup yields CDR1 DFQATT and CDR2 SNEGSKA (reference sequence). This CDR3 is CSALPGTGNTEAFF. In DNA, the CDR3 is TGCAGTGCCCTACCCGGGACGGGGAACACTGAAGCTTTCTTT.